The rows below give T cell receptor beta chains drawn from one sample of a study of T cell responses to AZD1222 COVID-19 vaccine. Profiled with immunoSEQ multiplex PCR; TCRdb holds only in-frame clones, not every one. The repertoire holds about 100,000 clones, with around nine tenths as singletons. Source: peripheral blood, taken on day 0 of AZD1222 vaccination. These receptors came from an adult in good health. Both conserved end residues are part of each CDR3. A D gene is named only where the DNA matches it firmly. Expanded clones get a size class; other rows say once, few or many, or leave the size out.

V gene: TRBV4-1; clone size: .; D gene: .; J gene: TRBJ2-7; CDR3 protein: CASSQGKGYEQYF; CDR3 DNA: TGCGCCAGCAGCCAAGGTAAAGGTTACGAGCAGTACTTC
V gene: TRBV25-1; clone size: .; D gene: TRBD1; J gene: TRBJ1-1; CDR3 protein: CASSEGQGAQGEAFF; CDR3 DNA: TGTGCCAGCAGTGAGGGACAGGGGGCGCAGGGTGAAGCTTTCTTT
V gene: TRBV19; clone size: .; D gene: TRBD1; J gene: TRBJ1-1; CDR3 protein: CASSLQGVNTEAFF; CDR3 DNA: TGTGCCAGTAGTCTCCAGGGGGTGAACACTGAAGCTTTCTTT
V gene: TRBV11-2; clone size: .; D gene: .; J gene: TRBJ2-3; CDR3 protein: CASSSGHGMDTQYF; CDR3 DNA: TGTGCCAGCAGCTCGGGACACGGCATGGATACGCAGTATTTT
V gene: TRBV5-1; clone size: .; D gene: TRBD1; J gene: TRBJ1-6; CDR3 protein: CASSWKDRSNSPLHF; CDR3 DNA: TGCGCCAGCAGCTGGAAGGACAGGTCTAATTCACCCCTCCACTTT
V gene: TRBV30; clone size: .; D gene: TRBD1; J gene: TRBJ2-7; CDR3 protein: CAWSGDRDSSYEQYF; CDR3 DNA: TGTGCCTGGAGCGGGGACCGGGACAGCTCCTACGAGCAGTACTTC
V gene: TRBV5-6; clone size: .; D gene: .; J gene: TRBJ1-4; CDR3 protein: CASSFDRSLGDEKLFF; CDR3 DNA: TGTGCCAGCAGCTTTGACCGATCGTTGGGGGATGAAAAACTGTTTTTT
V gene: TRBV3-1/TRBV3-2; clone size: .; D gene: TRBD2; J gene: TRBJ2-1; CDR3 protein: CASRTSGGAYYNEQFF; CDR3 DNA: TGTGCCAGCAGGACTAGCGGGGGGGCTTACTACAATGAGCAGTTCTTC
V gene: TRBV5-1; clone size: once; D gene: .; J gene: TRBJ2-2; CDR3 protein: CASSLSGRGTGELFF; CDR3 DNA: TGCGCCAGCAGCTTGTCGGGCAGGGGTACCGGGGAGCTGTTTTTT
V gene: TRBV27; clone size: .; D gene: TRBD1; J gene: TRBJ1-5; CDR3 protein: CASSLQGGSNQPQHF; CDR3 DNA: TGTGCCAGCAGCCTACAGGGGGGTAGCAATCAGCCCCAGCATTTT
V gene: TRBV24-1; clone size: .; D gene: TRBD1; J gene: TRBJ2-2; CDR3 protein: CATSTLRTGGTGELFF; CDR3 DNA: TGTGCCACCAGTACCCTTCGGACAGGGGGGACCGGGGAGCTGTTTTTT
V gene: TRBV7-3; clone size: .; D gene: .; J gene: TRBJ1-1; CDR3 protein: CASSLQGDNTEAFF; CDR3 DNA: TGTGCCAGCAGCTTACAGGGTGATAACACTGAAGCTTTCTTT
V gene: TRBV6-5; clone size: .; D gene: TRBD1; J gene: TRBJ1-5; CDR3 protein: CASSQGVHQPQHF; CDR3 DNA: TGTGCCAGCAGCCAGGGGGTTCATCAGCCCCAGCATTTT
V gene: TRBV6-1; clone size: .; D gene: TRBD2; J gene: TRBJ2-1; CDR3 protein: CASSEVAGYNEQFF; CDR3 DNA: TGTGCCAGCAGTGAAGTAGCGGGATATAATGAGCAGTTCTTC
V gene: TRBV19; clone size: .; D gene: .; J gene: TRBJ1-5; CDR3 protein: CASTDFLLGTVKQPQHF; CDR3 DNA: TGTGCCAGTACCGATTTCCTACTCGGGACGGTCAAGCAGCCCCAGCATTTT
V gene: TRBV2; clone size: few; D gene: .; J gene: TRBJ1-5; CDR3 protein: CASSGSRVGYQPQHF; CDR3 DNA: TGTGCCAGCAGTGGGTCCAGGGTTGGCTATCAGCCCCAGCATTTT
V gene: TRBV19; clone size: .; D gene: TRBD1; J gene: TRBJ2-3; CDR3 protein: CASSQGQVDTQYF; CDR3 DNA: TGTGCCAGTAGTCAGGGACAGGTCGATACGCAGTATTTT
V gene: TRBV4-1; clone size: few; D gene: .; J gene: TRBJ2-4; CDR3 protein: CASSQAVGRWTIQYF; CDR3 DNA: TGCGCCAGCAGCCAAGCGGTCGGACGGTGGACTATTCAGTACTTC
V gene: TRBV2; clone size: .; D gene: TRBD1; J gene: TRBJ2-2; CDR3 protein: CASRYRGLKSTGELFF; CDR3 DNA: TGTGCCAGCAGATACAGGGGGCTTAAAAGCACCGGGGAGCTGTTTTTT
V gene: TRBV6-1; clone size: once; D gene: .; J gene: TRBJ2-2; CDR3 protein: CASSEVLANTGELFF; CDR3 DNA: TGTGCCAGCAGTGAGGTACTAGCGAACACCGGGGAGCTGTTTTTT
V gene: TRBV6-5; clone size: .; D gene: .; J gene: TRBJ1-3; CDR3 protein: CASRVGMGGNTIYF; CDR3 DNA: TGTGCCAGCAGGGTTGGGATGGGAGGAAACACCATATATTTT
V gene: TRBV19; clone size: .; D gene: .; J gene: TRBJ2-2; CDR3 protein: CASSIEGGGTGELFF; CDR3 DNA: TGTGCCAGTAGTATAGAAGGAGGGGGCACCGGGGAGCTGTTTTTT
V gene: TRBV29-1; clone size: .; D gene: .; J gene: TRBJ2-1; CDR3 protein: CSVPGFTISYNEQFF; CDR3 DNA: TGCAGCGTCCCGGGTTTCACAATCTCCTACAATGAGCAGTTCTTC
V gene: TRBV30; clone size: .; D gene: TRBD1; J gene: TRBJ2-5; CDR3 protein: CAWTLTGGQETQYF; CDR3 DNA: TGTGCCTGGACCCTAACAGGGGGGCAAGAGACCCAGTACTTC
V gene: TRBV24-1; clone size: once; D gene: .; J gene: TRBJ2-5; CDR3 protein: CATSEQAGVRETQYF; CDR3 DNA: TGTGCCACCAGTGAACAAGCCGGGGTTAGGGAGACCCAGTACTTC
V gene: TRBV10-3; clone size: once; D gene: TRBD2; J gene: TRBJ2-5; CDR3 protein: CAISEPPGLAGIQETQYF; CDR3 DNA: TGTGCCATCAGTGAGCCGCCGGGACTAGCGGGGATCCAAGAGACCCAGTACTTC
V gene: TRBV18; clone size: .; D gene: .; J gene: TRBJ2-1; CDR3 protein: CASSPLTDSYNEQFF; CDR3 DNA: TGTGCCAGCTCACCATTAACGGACAGTTACAATGAGCAGTTCTTC
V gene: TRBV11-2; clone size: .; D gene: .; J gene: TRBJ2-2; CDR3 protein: CASSFRLGGELFF; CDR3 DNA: TGTGCCAGCAGCTTTAGATTGGGCGGGGAGCTGTTTTTT
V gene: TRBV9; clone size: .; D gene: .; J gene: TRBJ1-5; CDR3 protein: CASSGPGLGQPQHF; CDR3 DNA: TGTGCCAGCAGCGGCCCAGGGCTTGGTCAGCCCCAGCATTTT
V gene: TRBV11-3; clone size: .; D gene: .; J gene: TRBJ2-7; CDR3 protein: CASSRLPGLEQYF; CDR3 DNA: TGTGCCAGCAGCCGACTCCCCGGTCTGGAGCAGTACTTC
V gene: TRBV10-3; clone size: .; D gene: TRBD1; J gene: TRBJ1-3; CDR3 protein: CAIQDRGQVGNTIYF; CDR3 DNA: TGTGCCATCCAGGACAGGGGGCAAGTTGGAAACACCATATATTTT
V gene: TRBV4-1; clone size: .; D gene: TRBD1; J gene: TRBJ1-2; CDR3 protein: CASSTGQGDGYTF; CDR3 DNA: TGCGCCAGCAGCACGGGACAGGGGGATGGCTACACCTTC
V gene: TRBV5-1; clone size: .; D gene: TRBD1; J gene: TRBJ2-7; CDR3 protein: CASSLSSGTGGGYEQYF; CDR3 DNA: TGCGCCAGCAGCTTGTCTTCTGGGACAGGGGGTGGCTACGAGCAGTACTTC
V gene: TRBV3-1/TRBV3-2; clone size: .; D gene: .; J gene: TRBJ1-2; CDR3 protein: CASSQSYGYTF; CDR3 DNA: TGTGCCAGCAGCCAATCCTATGGCTACACCTTC
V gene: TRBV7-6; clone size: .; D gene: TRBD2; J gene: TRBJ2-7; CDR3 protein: CASSLGGRTSGAYEQYF; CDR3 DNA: TGTGCCAGCAGCTTAGGGGGCCGGACTAGCGGGGCCTACGAGCAGTACTTC
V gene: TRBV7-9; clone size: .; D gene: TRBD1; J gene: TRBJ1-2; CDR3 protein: CASSIQGQPNYGYTF; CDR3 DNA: TGTGCCAGCAGCATACAGGGACAGCCTAACTATGGCTACACCTTC
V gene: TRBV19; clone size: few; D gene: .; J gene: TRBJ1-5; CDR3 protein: CASSIHHARYQPQHF; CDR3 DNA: TGTGCCAGTAGTATACACCACGCTCGGTACCAGCCCCAGCATTTT
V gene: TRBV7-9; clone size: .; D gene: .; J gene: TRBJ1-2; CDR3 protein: CASSFRQDFYGYTF; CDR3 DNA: TGTGCCAGCAGCTTCAGGCAGGACTTCTATGGCTACACCTTC
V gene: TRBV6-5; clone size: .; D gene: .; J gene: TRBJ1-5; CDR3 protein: CASRTQGGPPQHF; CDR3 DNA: TGTGCCAGCAGAACCCAGGGTGGACCGCCCCAGCATTTT
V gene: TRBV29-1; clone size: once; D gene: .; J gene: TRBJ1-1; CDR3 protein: CSVGRDNGAFF; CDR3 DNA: TGCAGCGTTGGCCGGGATAACGGGGCTTTCTTT
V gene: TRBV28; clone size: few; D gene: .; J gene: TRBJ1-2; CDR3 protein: CAGGSGNNYGYTF; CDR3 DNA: TGTGCCGGGGGGTCGGGAAATAACTATGGCTACACCTTC